The source of this T cell receptor beta chain is a study of shared clonotypes between healthy human individuals (dated by TCRdb to the early 2020s). For the study in its entirety: The cohort comprised a couple of women and a few men aged 18 to 49 years. Per donor, three plates each were used for CD4 naive and CD4 memory, two for CD8 naive, and one for CD8 memory. The study deeply sequenced blood TCR repertoires of about 5 healthy adults to estimate repertoire size and the extent of clonotype sharing between individuals. To increase sequencing depth and limit assay-specific biases, TCR repertoire library preparation and sequencing were carried out by different laboratories using diverse techniques. Between about 0.85 and 10 billion PBMCs per donor were obtained by leukapheresis.

Points on this clone: No antigen is known for it. Base qualities are not recorded, but no much larger clone differs from it by a single base.

The donors were healthy, HIV-negative adults who had no recently reported acute infections or vaccinations. Every donor was a Caucasian adult living in Nashville, Tennessee, USA. CD4+ T cells were enriched by magnetic negative selection; naive cells were then positively selected on CD45RA, and the negative fraction formed the memory subset. Blood was collected by leukapheresis, and PBMCs were isolated by Ficoll-Histopaque density gradient centrifugation and then cryopreserved in liquid nitrogen vapor phase. Analytical flow cytometry was used to check the purity and quantity of every magnetically sorted T cell population. Each sorted fraction had its genomic DNA isolated and then quantified by UV absorbance on a Nanodrop 2000c. The full study reports these points: Across four donors, 4.5% to 6.5% of naive CD4, roughly 3.3% of naive CD8, around 2.5% of memory CD4, and under 0.45% of memory CD8 clonotypes were shared. Sampling was restricted to blood, and TCR repertoires in tissues likely differ from the TCR repertoires found in blood. Because the study included a small number of donors, the genetic and exposure-history diversity represented was limited. Based on pairwise subsampling, the degree of clonotype sharing among donors was expected to be affected by sequencing depth. Even with the large sequencing depth, rarefaction of the sorted-subset datasets indicated that sequencing was incomplete. Clonotypes shared by all four sorted-subset donors showed higher generation probabilities than non-shared clonotypes. Naive subsets generally had larger estimated clonotype richness than memory subsets did.

Trimming accounts for 1 base at V and 3 bases at J, while the number of junction bases matched to no gene is 5. The germline V gene encodes CDR1 LNHNV and CDR2 YYDKDF (reference sequence). Spanning cysteine to phenylalanine, the CDR3 consists of 16 amino acids. The CDR3 DNA has 48 bases and is translated from base 1. TCR CDR3 regions were amplified from genomic DNA by multiplex PCR using the deep immunoSEQ assay. Extracted genomic DNA from each cell subset was spread evenly across all wells of several immunoSEQ 96-well plates, with each plate serving as a replicate. Each replicate PCR for sorted subsets received around 200 ng genomic DNA, equal to roughly 29,000 T cell genomes. Purified libraries were quantified with a Qubit 3.0 fluorometer, sized on a Bioanalyzer 2100, and re-quantified with the KAPA Library Quantification kit. A separate single-read 150-cycle Illumina NextSeq 550 flow cell was used to sequence each immunoSEQ 96-well plate. In the original analysis: Because the immunoSEQ output included only junctional sequences and no quality scores, the filtering could not be the same as the filtering used for full-length reads. To assign V/J genes and CDR3, sequences were annotated against IMGT germline references using PyIR, a Python wrapper for IgBLAST v1.9. Reads were removed for weak V/J assignments (E-value above 1e-6), missing CDR3, stop codons, out-of-frame junctions, or ambiguous translated residues. V3J clonotypes were defined by identical inferred V gene, J gene, and CDR3 amino acid sequence. Percentage overlap between repertoires was computed as shared unique clonotypes divided by the size of the smaller repertoire. Repertoire richness was assessed with RTK rarefaction, the Chao1 estimator, and Recon v2.1 estimates of unobserved clonotypes. Generation probabilities were computed with OLGA for all TCRbeta clonotypes obtained by the gDNA method from four donors. The clones in this table, taken by TCRdb from immuneACCESS, are in-frame only. Not every clone is retained; where verified, under half of the shortfall comes from an unresolved V gene, and the cause of the rest is unknown. V, J and clone size are taken as reported in that table, and D and trimming were inferred from the DNA itself. Here the sample has over 2 million clones; about nine tenths occur a single time. The ten largest make up 0.37% of the sample.

This TCR was recovered from a man aged 18-30 years in good health. Some clones in this sample may be carry-over from other donors' samples. This receptor chain uses TRBV15 and TRBJ2-2; 7 bases in the middle match TRBD1. Material: naive CD4+ T cells from PBMCs. The cell subset or site label here, explained by the study, means: CD45RA+ positively selected. The CDR3 region: CATSRGLDRDTGELFF. The bases are TGTGCCACCAGCAGAGGACTCGACAGGGACACCGGGGAGCTGTTTTTT.